This TCR beta chain was recorded in a study of breast tumors, draining lymph nodes, adjacent tissues. Breast cancer patients provided tissue from their axillary draining lymph nodes. The length of the CDR3 is 10 amino acids, counting both ends. MiXCR, run by TCRdb on the multiplex PCR reads, gives a single entry per CDR3 protein. This table holds approximately 90,000 distinct CDR3 sequences, roughly 30% found once. On this clonotype itself: This CDR3 is missing its conserved last phenylalanine or tryptophan, likely due to a read error. No DNA is shown, since the ends of the CDR3 on it are uncertain; the CDR3 is the one TCRdb lists.

This TCR was sampled from a female donor with breast cancer. Some clones in this sample may be carry-over from other donors' samples. The chain recombines TRBV12-3 or TRBV12-4 with TRBJ1-2. The specimen was axillary lymph node tissue. The CDR3 spells CASTLTEIAL.